Listed here are 20 T cell receptor beta chains from one sample, sequenced in a study of cytomegalovirus exposure and HLA in healthy donors. Data came from immunoSEQ multiplex PCR; TCRdb stores just in-frame clones and leaves some out. The sample consists of 100,000 to 150,000 clones, about nine tenths of them appearing once. Material: PBMCs. These receptors all stem from a woman aged 18-29 years in good health and CMV-seronegative.

The chain carries TRBV5-1 and TRBJ2-2; 7 bases are shared with TRBD1. The CDR3 is made up of 15 amino acids. CDR1 and CDR2 from the germline V gene are SGHRS and YFSETQ. The V segment lost 6 bases and the J segment 2 bases; nucleotides outside the gene matches: 7. The CDR3 sequence is CASTRDRVNTGELFF. In DNA form, the CDR3 reads TGCGCCAGCACCAGAGACAGGGTAAACACCGGGGAGCTGTTTTTT.

This clone was detected only once. The J gene is TRBJ2-5, the V gene TRBV6-1; D is possibly TRBD2 (6 bases). The CDR3 is 14 amino acids. V lost 0 bases and J lost 4, with 9 bases in between. Per germline, CDR1 MNHNS and CDR2 SASEGT. In nucleotides, the CDR3 is TGTGCCAGCAGTGAAGCGGGGGGTTTAGAGACCCAGTACTTC. It yields the protein CASSEAGGLETQYF.

There are a few counts of this clone. CDR3 in DNA: TGTGCCAGCAGTCCCCTCTACGAGCAGTACTTC. The encoded protein is CASSPLYEQYF. V is TRBV6-6 and J is TRBJ2-7, with D unclear. Trimming took 5 bases from V and 3 from J, leaving 5 bases between them. The CDR3 covers 11 residues. Germline values: CDR1 MNHNY, CDR2 SVGAGI (reference sequence).

This rearrangement joins TRBV28 to TRBJ2-7, with 7 bases matching TRBD2. The germline gives CDR1 MDHEN, CDR2 SYDVKM. This CDR3 spans 15 amino acids. V was pared by 2 bases and J by 6 bases, with 10 bases of the junction left unmatched. CDR3 coding DNA: TGTGCCAGCAGTTTAGGGATGCGGGAGAATTCCGAGCAGTACTTC. This gives the protein CASSLGMRENSEQYF.

The rearrangement joins TRBV5-1 to TRBJ2-5; D is perhaps TRBD2 (6 bases). CDR3 length: 16 amino acids. Germline assignment: CDR1 SGHRS and CDR2 YFSETQ. Trimming took off 4 bases at V and 2 bases at J, with 18 bases between the two ends. Written as DNA, the CDR3 is TGCGCCAGCAGCCCGGTAGGCGGGACCCAACAAGAGACCCAGTACTTC. Its translation: CASSPVGGTQQETQYF.

The DNA of the CDR3 is TGTGCCAGCAGTGCCTCTAGTGCTAGCTCCTACGAGCAGTACTTC. This gives the protein CASSASSASSYEQYF. V is TRBV6-5 and J is TRBJ2-7, with D unresolved. V lost 5 bases and J 0 bases, leaving 14 bases between the germline ends. CDR3 length equals 15 residues. Germline loops: CDR1 MNHEY, CDR2 SVGAGI.

The chain is built from TRBV5-8 and TRBJ2-5, with 9 bases fitting TRBD2. The J segment lost 3 bases and the V segment lost 0 bases, leaving 6 bases of the junction unmatched. Germline CDR1 reads SGHTS; CDR2 reads YDEGEE. This CDR3 spans 16 amino acids. The CDR3 is CASSLGSIAGEETQYF. The CDR3, as DNA: TGTGCCAGCAGCTTGGGATCAATAGCGGGAGAAGAGACCCAGTACTTC.

The chain has TRBV28 and TRBJ2-3; perhaps TRBD2 as D (6 bases). Germline loops: CDR1 MDHEN, CDR2 SYDVKM. V was pared by 6 bases and J by 7 bases, with 20 bases between. This CDR3 has 15 amino acids. In DNA form, the CDR3 reads TGTGCCAGCAGAAAGGGAGAAGCGGGTAGGAATACGCAGTATTTT. It specifies CASRKGEAGRNTQYF.

The chain employs TRBV23-1 and TRBJ2-1, with 12 nucleotides matching TRBD2. TRBV23-1 is sorted into the ORF group, with uncertain function. V shed 8 bases and J 6 bases; nucleotides not matched to a gene: 2. The CDR3 is 13 amino acids. CDR3 region: CASRGLAGNEQFF. As DNA, the CDR3 is TGCGCCAGCCGGGGACTAGCGGGCAATGAGCAGTTCTTC.

This clone was seen once. V usage is TRBV12-5 and J usage is TRBJ2-3; no definite D call. Looked up from germline, CDR1 is LGHNT and CDR2 is FRNRAP. The length of the CDR3 is 13 residues. The V and J ends lost 2 bases and 11 bases respectively, with 14 bases between them. CDR3 bases: TGTGCTAGTGGTTTGTTGGCCCCTCGGGTGCAGTATTTT. Translation: CASGLLAPRVQYF. The full variable domain, its missing parts supplied by reference TRBV12-5 and TRBJ2-3, is DARVTQTPRHKVTEMGQEVTMRCQPILGHNTVFWYRQTMMQGLELLAYFRNRAPLDDSGMPKDRFSAEMPDATLATLKIQPSEPRDSAVYFCASGLLAPRVQYFGPGTRLTVL.

The chain is built from TRBV6-4 and TRBJ2-7, with 8 nucleotides matching TRBD1. This CDR3 region has 14 residues. Looked up from germline, CDR1 is MRHNA and CDR2 is SNTAGT. Trimming at V came to 3 bases and at J to 2 bases, leaving 3 bases not matched to a gene. The CDR3 reads CASSEGTGPYEQYF. The CDR3 bases are TGTGCCAGCAGTGAGGGGACAGGACCCTACGAGCAGTACTTC.

This chain links TRBV7-2 with TRBJ1-2, with 7 nucleotides matching TRBD1. Per the germline V gene, CDR1 is SGHTA and CDR2 is FQGNSA. The V and J ends lost 3 bases and 5 bases, in that order; junction bases with no gene match: 6. The CDR3 sequence is 14 residues long. The CDR3 here is CASSFYRGGYGYTF. The CDR3 nucleotides are TGTGCCAGCAGCTTCTACAGGGGTGGATATGGCTACACCTTC.

The chain recombines TRBV5-4 with TRBJ2-1; 8 bases agree with TRBD2. The CDR3 extends over 15 amino acids. From germline, CDR1 is SGHNT and CDR2 YYREEE (reference sequence). Unmatched junction bases numbered 4, after V lost 0 bases and J lost 5 bases. The CDR3 reads CASSLDGRAHNEQFF. The CDR3 nucleotides read TGTGCCAGCAGCTTGGACGGGAGGGCCCACAATGAGCAGTTCTTC. The full variable domain, with the rest looked up from reference TRBV5-4 and TRBJ2-1, is ETGVTQSPTHLIKTRGQQVTLRCSSQSGHNTVSWYQQALGQGPQFIFQYYREEENGRGNFPPRFSGLQFPNYSSELNVNALELDDSALYLCASSLDGRAHNEQFFGPGTRLTVL.

The J gene is TRBJ1-1, the V gene TRBV6-5, with D possibly matching TRBD1 (5 bases). The V end was cut by 6 bases, the J end by 4 bases, with 12 bases between. CDR1 and CDR2 (germline): MNHEY, SVGAGI. This CDR3 region has 13 residues. CDR3 coding DNA: TGTGCCAGCAGAAAGGTCCAGGGCACTGAAGCTTTCTTT. Translation: CASRKVQGTEAFF.

The chain links TRBV6-5 to TRBJ2-1; the D gene is possibly TRBD2 (6 bases). This CDR3 region has 15 residues. Germline lookup yields CDR1 MNHEY and CDR2 SVGAGI. V dropped 7 bases and J dropped 7 bases, with 20 bases sitting between them. The CDR3 loop is CASNPTSYGTNEQFF. The CDR3 DNA is TGTGCCAGCAACCCTACTAGCTACGGTACGAATGAGCAGTTCTTC.

The chain uses TRBV7-2 and TRBJ2-1; 7 bases line up with TRBD2. The junction had 8 bases not matched to a gene; V was cut back by 3 bases and J by 6 bases. The CDR3 has 15 amino acids. Germline V gene sequence: CDR1 SGHTA, CDR2 FQGNSA. CDR3 in amino acids: CASSLAAGRGNEQFF. DNA for the CDR3: TGTGCCAGCAGCTTGGCAGCGGGGAGGGGCAATGAGCAGTTCTTC. Using reference TRBV7-2 and TRBJ2-1 for the parts outside the CDR3, the full variable domain is GAGVSQSPSNKVTEKGKDVELRCDPISGHTALYWYRQSLGQGLEFLIYFQGNSAPDKSGLPSDRFSAERTGGSVSTLTIQRTQQEDSAVYLCASSLAAGRGNEQFFGPGTRLTVL.

The chain joins TRBV5-4 to TRBJ2-3; 9 bases fit TRBD2. Germline assignment: CDR1 SGHNT and CDR2 YYREEE (reference sequence). The CDR3 has 14 amino acids. Germline trimming cut 4 bases from V and 3 bases from J; bases unmatched to any gene: 3. The CDR3 DNA reads as TGTGCCAGCAGCCGCGGGGGGGGAACAGATACGCAGTATTTT. Amino acids: CASSRGGGTDTQYF.

CDR3 sequence (DNA): TGTGCCAGCAGTTTCATGTCCTACGAGCAGTACTTC. Amino acid sequence: CASSFMSYEQYF. This rearrangement joins TRBV28 to TRBJ2-7, with no clear D. In germline, CDR1 is MDHEN, CDR2 SYDVKM. The length of the CDR3 is 12 residues. With 3 bases removed from V and 1 base from J, the gap between germline ends came to 4 bases.

V and J are TRBV2 and TRBJ2-5; 7 bases align to TRBD1. This CDR3 contains 16 residues. CDR1 is SNHLY and CDR2 is FYNNEI in the germline V gene. V shed 7 bases, J shed 2 bases, and the junction held 13 bases outside the gene matches. The CDR3, as DNA: TGTGCCAGCATGCGCTCTCTGGACAGGATACAAGAGACCCAGTACTTC. Amino acids: CASMRSLDRIQETQYF.

V usage is TRBV28 and J usage is TRBJ1-4; D is possibly TRBD1 (5 bases). This CDR3 region has 14 residues. The germline V gene encodes CDR1 MDHEN and CDR2 SYDVKM. With 7 bases removed from V and 13 bases from J, the gap between germline ends came to 22 bases. Here the CDR3 DNA reads TGTGCCAGCACCCCTGGGGCAGGCCACGAGAGACTGTTTTTT. Residues: CASTPGAGHERLFF.